This T cell receptor beta chain is drawn from a study of Tregs in tolerant kidney transplant recipients. In the study overall: Recipients received nonmyeloablative bone marrow transplants from related graft donors, with transient mixed chimerism. General study findings and limits: Tregs expanded with activated donor B cells seemed most donor-specific. Antigen-driven expansion was suggested because donor-specific Tregs expanded more than all Tregs in tolerant patients.

The method was immunoSEQ multiplex PCR; TCRdb's version includes in-frame clones alone and lacks a portion of them. Recorded for this sample: tens of thousands of clones. Concerning this clone itself: Its antigen is not identified.

The sample here was CD4+ T cells from blood, taken before the transplant. The TCR comes from a human donor who received a combined kidney and bone marrow transplant.

The covered CDR3 bases are TGCGCCAGCAGCTTGGGACAGGGGGCCGGGTATGGC. Residues: CASSLGQGAGYG. Given in full, the CDR3 is CASSLGQGAGYGYTF. The rearrangement joins TRBV5-1 to TRBJ1-2, with 10 bases aligning to TRBD1. The read terminates 3 residues ahead of where the CDR3 ends, so the germline J gene completes it. This CDR3 has 15 residues. The germline gives CDR1 SGHRS, CDR2 YFSETQ. V shed 0 bases and J 5 bases; nucleotides not matched to a gene: 4.